The entry that follows covers one T cell receptor (beta chain) sequence. What it binds is not known. The authors divided CD4+ cells into CD45RA+ naive and CD45RA-negative memory subsets. The data are from a study of shared clonotypes between healthy human individuals. General study points: Larger richness was generally estimated for naive than memory subsets. Sequencing of the sorted subsets was shown by rarefaction to be incomplete despite large depth.

Template for every sorted-subset replicate PCR totaled 200 to 250 ng DNA, around 33,000 T cell genomes. Method: immunoSEQ multiplex PCR; TCRdb's copy keeps in-frame clones and lacks some. Of over a million clones in the sample, approximately 98.5% are singletons; the top ten hold 0.3% to 0.45%. The V segment lost 6 bases and the J segment 0 bases; nucleotides outside the gene matches: 5. Germline values: CDR1 MNHEY, CDR2 SVGAGI. The CDR3 extends over 15 amino acids. Sample: naive CD4+ T cells sorted from blood. The subset: CD45RA+ positively selected. The chain has TRBV6-5 and TRBJ2-3, with 8 bases fitting TRBD2. The source is a man aged 25 to 45 in good health. The CDR3 region has the DNA TGTGCCAGCAGCTGGACTAGCCATAGCACAGATACGCAGTATTTT. Its protein product is CASSWTSHSTDTQYF.